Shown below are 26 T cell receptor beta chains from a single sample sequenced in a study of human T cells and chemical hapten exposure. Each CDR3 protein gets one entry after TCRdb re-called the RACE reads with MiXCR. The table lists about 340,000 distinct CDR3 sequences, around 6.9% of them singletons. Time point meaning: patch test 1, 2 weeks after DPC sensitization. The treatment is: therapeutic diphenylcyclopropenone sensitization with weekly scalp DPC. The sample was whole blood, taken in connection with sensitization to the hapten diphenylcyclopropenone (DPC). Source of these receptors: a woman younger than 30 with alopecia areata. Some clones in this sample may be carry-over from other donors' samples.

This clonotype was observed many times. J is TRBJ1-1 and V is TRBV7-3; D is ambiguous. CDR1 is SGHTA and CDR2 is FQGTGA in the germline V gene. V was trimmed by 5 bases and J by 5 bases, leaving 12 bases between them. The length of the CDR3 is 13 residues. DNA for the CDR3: TGTGCCAGCAGCGACGTTCTGCAGACTGAAGCTTTCTTT. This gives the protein CASSDVLQTEAFF.

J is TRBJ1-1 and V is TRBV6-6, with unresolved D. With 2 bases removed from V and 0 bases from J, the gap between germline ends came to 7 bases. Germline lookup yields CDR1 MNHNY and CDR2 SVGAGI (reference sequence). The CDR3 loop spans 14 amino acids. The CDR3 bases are TGTGCCAGCAGTTACGGCACCCTGAACACTGAAGCTTTCTTT. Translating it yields CASSYGTLNTEAFF.

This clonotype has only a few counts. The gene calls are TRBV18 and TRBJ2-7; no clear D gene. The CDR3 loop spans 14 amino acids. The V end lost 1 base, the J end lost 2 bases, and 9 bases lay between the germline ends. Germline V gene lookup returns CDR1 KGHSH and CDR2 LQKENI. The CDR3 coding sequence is TGTGCCAGCTCACCACGCCCGAATACCTACGAGCAGTACTTC. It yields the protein CASSPRPNTYEQYF.

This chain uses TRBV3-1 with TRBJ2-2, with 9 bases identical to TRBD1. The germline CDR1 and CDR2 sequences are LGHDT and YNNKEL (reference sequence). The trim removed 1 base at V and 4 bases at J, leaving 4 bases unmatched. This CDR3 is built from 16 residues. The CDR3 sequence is CASSQGTGAFTGELFF. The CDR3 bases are TGTGCCAGCAGCCAAGGGACAGGGGCCTTCACCGGGGAGCTGTTTTTT.

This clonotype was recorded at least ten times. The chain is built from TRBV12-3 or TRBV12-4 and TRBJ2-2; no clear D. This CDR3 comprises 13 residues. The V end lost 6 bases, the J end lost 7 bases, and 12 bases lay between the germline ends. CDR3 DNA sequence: TGTGCCAGCAGATCCGACTGGCACGGGGAGCTGTTTTTT. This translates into CASRSDWHGELFF.

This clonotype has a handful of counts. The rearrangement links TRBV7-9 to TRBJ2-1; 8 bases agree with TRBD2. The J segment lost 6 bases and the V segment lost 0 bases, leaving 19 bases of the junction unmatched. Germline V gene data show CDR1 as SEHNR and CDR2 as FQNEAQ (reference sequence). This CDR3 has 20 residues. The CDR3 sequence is CASSLALSPGERGPFNEQFF. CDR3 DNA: TGTGCCAGCAGCTTAGCGTTGAGTCCCGGGGAGCGGGGGCCCTTCAATGAGCAGTTCTTC.

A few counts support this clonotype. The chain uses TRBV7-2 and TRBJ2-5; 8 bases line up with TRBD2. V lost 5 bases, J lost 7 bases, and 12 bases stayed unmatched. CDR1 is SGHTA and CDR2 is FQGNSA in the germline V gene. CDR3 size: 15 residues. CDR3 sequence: CASSPPSGGRGTQYF. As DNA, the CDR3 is TGTGCCAGCAGCCCCCCAAGCGGGGGCCGGGGGACCCAGTACTTC.

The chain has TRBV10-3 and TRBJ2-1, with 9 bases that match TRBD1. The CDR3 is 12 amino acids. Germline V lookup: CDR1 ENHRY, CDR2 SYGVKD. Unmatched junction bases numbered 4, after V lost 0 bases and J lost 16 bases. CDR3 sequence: CAISESTDRGFF. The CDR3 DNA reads TGTGCCATCAGTGAGTCGACGGACAGGGGCTTCTTC.

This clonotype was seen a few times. This CDR3 reads CASLTENQPQHF. The CDR3 DNA reads TGTGCCAGCTTGACGGAGAATCAGCCCCAGCATTTT. The genes are TRBV6-1 and TRBJ1-5, with D unclear. The CDR3 sequence is 12 residues long. With 8 bases removed from V and 4 bases from J, the gap between germline ends came to 9 bases. CDR1 and CDR2 (germline): MNHNS, SASEGT.

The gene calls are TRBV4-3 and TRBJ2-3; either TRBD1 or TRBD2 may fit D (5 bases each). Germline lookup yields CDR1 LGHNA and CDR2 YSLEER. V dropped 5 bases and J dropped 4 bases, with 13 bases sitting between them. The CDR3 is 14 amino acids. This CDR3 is CASSTRDVSDTQYF. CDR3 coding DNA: TGCGCCAGCAGCACCCGGGACGTCTCAGATACGCAGTATTTT.

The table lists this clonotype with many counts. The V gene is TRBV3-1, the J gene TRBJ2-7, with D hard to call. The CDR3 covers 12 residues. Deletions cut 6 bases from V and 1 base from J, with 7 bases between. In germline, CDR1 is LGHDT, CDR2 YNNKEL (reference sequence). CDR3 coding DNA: TGTGCCAGCAGTCAAAGATCCTACGAGCAGTACTTC. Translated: CASSQRSYEQYF.

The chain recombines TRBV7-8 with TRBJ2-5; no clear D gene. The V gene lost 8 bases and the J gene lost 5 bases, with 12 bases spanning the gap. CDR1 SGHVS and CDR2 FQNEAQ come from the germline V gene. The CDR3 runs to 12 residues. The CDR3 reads CASRPLGETQYF. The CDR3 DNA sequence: TGTGCCAGCCGGCCACTTGGGGAGACCCAGTACTTC.

The CDR3 nucleotides read TGTGCCAGCAGCCAGGACCCACGGGGAAGCACAGATACGCAGTATTTT. As protein: CASSQDPRGSTDTQYF. The chain combines TRBV4-2 with TRBJ2-3, with D tentatively TRBD2 (5 bases). The V gene lost 3 bases and the J gene lost 0 bases, with 13 bases spanning the gap. CDR1 and CDR2 from the germline V gene are LGHNA and YNFKEQ. This CDR3 has 16 residues.

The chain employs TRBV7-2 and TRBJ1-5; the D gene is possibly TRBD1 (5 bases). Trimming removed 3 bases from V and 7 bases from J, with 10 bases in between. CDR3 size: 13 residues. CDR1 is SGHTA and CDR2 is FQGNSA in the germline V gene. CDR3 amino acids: CASSFNRNQPQHF. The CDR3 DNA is TGTGCCAGCAGCTTTAACAGGAACCAGCCCCAGCATTTT.

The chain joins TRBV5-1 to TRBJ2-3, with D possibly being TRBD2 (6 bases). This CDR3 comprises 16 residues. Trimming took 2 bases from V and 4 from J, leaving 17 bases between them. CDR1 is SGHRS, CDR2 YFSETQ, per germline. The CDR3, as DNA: TGCGCCAGCAGCTTTAGCCCGGGACTCATACCAGATACGCAGTATTTT. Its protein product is CASSFSPGLIPDTQYF.

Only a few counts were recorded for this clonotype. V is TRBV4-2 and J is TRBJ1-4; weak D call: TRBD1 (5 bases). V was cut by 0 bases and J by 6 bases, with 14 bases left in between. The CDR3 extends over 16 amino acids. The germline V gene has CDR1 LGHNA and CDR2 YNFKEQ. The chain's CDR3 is CASSQDPRAGDEKLFF. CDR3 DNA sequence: TGTGCCAGCAGCCAAGACCCCAGGGCCGGTGATGAAAAACTGTTTTTT.

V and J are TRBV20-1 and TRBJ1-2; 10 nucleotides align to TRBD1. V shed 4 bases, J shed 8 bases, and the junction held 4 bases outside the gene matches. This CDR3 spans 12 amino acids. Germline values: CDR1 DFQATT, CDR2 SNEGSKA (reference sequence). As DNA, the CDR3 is TGCAGTGCTACTGACAGGGGGCTAGGCTACACCTTC. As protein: CSATDRGLGYTF.

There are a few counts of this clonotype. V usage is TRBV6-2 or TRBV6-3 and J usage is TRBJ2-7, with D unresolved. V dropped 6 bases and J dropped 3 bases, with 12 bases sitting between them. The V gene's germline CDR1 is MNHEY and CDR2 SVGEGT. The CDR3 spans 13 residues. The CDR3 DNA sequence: TGTGCCAGCAGCTCGATAAACGTCTACGAGCAGTACTTC. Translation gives CASSSINVYEQYF.

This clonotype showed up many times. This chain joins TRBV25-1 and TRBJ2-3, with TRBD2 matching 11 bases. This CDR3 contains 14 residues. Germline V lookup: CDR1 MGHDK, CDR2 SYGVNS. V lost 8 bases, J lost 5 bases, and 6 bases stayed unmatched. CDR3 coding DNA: TGTGCCAGCGAACTAGCGGGGGAGGTAGATACGCAGTATTTT. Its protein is CASELAGEVDTQYF.

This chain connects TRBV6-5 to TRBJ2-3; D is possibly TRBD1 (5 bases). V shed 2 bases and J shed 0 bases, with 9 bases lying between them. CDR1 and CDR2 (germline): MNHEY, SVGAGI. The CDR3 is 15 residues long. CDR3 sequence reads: CASSYGAVSTDTQYF. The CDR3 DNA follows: TGTGCCAGCAGTTACGGGGCGGTTAGCACAGATACGCAGTATTTT.

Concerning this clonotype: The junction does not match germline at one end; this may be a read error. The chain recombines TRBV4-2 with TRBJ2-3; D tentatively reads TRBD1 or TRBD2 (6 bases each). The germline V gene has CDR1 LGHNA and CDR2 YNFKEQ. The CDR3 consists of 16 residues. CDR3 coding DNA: TGTGCCAGCAGCCAAGATCGGCAGGGGAGGACAGATACGCAGTGTTTT. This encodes CASSQDRQGRTDTQCF.

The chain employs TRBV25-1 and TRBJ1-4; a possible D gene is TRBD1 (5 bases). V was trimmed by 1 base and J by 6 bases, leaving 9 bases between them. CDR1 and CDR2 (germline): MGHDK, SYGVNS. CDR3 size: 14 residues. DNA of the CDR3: TGTGCCAGCAGTGAATCCAGGGAGGATGAAAAACTGTTTTTT. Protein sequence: CASSESREDEKLFF.

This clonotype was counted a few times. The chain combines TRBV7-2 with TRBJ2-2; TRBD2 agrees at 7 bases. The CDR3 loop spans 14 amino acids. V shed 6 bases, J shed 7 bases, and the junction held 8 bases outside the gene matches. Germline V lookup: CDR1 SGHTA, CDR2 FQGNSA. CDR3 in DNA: TGTGCCAGCAGGGTCGGGACTACCTACGGGGAGCTGTTTTTT. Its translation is CASRVGTTYGELFF.

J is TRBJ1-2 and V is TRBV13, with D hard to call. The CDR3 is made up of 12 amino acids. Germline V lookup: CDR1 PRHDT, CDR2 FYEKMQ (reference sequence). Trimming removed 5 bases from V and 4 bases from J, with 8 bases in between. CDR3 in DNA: TGTGCCAGCAGCCTGACCGGCTATGGCTACACCTTC. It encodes CASSLTGYGYTF.

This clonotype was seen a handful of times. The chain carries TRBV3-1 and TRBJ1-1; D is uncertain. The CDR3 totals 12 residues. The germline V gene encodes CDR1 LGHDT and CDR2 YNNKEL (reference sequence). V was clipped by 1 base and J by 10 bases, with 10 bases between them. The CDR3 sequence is CASSQGGIGAFF. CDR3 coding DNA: TGTGCCAGCAGCCAAGGCGGTATTGGAGCTTTCTTT. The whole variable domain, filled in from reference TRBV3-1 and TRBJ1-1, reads DTAVSQTPKYLVTQMGNDKSIKCEQNLGHDTMYWYKQDSKKFLKIMFSYNNKELIINETVPNRFSPKSPDKAHLNLHINSLELGDSAVYFCASSQGGIGAFFGQGTRLTVV.

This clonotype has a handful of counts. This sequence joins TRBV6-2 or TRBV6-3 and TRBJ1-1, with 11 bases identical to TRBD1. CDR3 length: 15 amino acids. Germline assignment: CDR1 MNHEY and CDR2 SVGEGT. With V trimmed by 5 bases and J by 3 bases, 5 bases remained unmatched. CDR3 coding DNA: TGTGCCAGCAGTCCCTGGGGACAGGGGGACACTGAAGCTTTCTTT. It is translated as CASSPWGQGDTEAFF.